This TCR beta chain was observed in a study of post-analysis software for immune sequencing data. General study findings and limits: Higher frequency in patients than in controls was seen for a handful of TRBV segments, with TRBV5-6, TRBV5-1 and TRBV20-1 among them.

Carried by the TCR beta cDNA libraries were unique molecular identifiers. The yield from roughly 1 to 10 million T cells was 500,000 or so cDNA molecules in total. TCRdb re-derived calls from the PCR reads in MiXCR, one entry per CDR3 protein. The sample carries fewer than 900,000 distinct CDR3 sequences, about 43% recorded once. CDR3 length equals 14 residues. CDR1 is MNHNS, CDR2 SASEGT, per germline. Trimming left V 6 bases short and J 1 base short, with 11 bases between. Notes on this clonotype: Its target is unknown.

The specimen sequenced was blood. The V gene is TRBV6-1, the J gene TRBJ2-3; perhaps TRBD2 as D (6 bases). This TCR came from a girl under 18 with multiple sclerosis. Here the CDR3 reads CASSIAEGTDTQYF. The CDR3, as DNA: TGTGCCAGCAGCATAGCGGAGGGCACAGATACGCAGTATTTT.